The 14 T cell receptor beta chains below come from one sample, sequenced in a study of blood T cells in healthy people across ages. Primers used in a second PCR of roughly 6 to 11 cycles were a sample-barcoded 5' primer and a J-beta primer mix. One entry per CDR3 protein results from TCRdb running MiXCR on the 5' RACE reads. The table includes hundreds of thousands of distinct CDR3 sequences, 58% detected once. Sequenced material: blood. These receptors were collected from a man aged 25 to 40 in good health.

The chain uses TRBV13 and TRBJ2-4; D is possibly TRBD2 (6 bases). The J call may be in error: the DNA end matches TRBJ2-7 better. This CDR3 contains 14 residues. Germline values: CDR1 PRHDT, CDR2 FYEKMQ (reference sequence). As DNA, the CDR3 is TGTGCCAGCAGTAGATACGGGACTCAATACGAGCAGTACTTC. It translates to CASSRYGTQYEQYF.

The chain uses TRBV20-1 and TRBJ1-2; TRBD1 aligns across 9 bases. The CDR3 length is 13 residues. From germline, CDR1 is DFQATT and CDR2 SNEGSKA (reference sequence). The trim removed 3 bases at V and 7 bases at J, leaving 6 bases unmatched. The CDR3 here is CSASKQGALGYTF. The CDR3 coding sequence is TGCAGTGCTAGCAAACAGGGGGCGCTTGGCTACACCTTC.

The count of this clonotype is one. The chain recombines TRBV5-5 with TRBJ2-1; D ambiguous. Germline CDR1 is SGHKS and CDR2 is YYEKEE (reference sequence). The CDR3 has 14 amino acids. The V end lost 1 base, the J end lost 5 bases, and 10 bases lay between the germline ends. CDR3 loop: CASSLYDLNNEQFF. DNA for the CDR3: TGTGCCAGCAGCTTGTACGACCTAAACAATGAGCAGTTCTTC.

This chain links TRBV4-3 with TRBJ1-4; D gene uncertain. The CDR3 extends over 15 amino acids. Germline V CDR1 and CDR2: LGHNA, YSLEER. The ends were cut back, 0 bases at V and 8 bases at J, with 13 bases in the middle. The CDR3 is CASSQENGEEEKLFF. In DNA, the CDR3 is TGCGCCAGCAGCCAAGAAAATGGGGAAGAAGAAAAACTGTTTTTT.

This clonotype was found a few times. The chain joins TRBV28 to TRBJ2-5; tentative D call: TRBD2 (5 bases). The J call may be mistaken, given a closer DNA end match to TRBJ2-7. CDR3 length: 15 amino acids. Germline CDR1 MDHEN, CDR2 SYDVKM. In DNA, the CDR3 is TGTGCCAGCACCCTGCGGGTGATCCCTCCCCACGAGCAGTACTTC. This translates into CASTLRVIPPHEQYF.

This clonotype is labeled large (0.1 to 1%). V gene TRBV13 combines with J gene TRBJ2-1, with D possibly called TRBD1 or TRBD2 (5 bases each). The CDR3 runs 16 residues. Germline V gene data show CDR1 as PRHDT and CDR2 as FYEKMQ (reference sequence). The V end lost 7 bases, the J end lost 5 bases, and 21 bases lay between the germline ends. Written as DNA, the CDR3 is TGTGCCAGCACCGAGAGGGGCGGGCCTCGGAACAATGAGCAGTTCTTC. Protein sequence: CASTERGGPRNNEQFF.

The chain is built from TRBV5-1 and TRBJ2-4; tentative D call: TRBD2 (6 bases). From germline, CDR1 is SGHRS and CDR2 YFSETQ. The CDR3 spans 13 residues. Deletions cut 3 bases from V and 6 bases from J, with 10 bases between. CDR3 coding DNA: TGCGCCAGCAGCTCGACTAGTATAAACATTCAGTACTTC. It encodes CASSSTSINIQYF. Full variable domain (rest looked up from reference TRBV5-1 and TRBJ2-4): KAGVTQTPRYLIKTRGQQVTLSCSPISGHRSVSWYQQTPGQGLQFLFEYFSETQRNKGNFPGRFSGRQFSNSRSEMNVSTLELGDSALYLCASSSTSINIQYFGAGTRLSVL.

This sequence joins TRBV15 and TRBJ2-5; TRBD2 aligns across 9 bases. The CDR3 covers 16 residues. Germline V gives CDR1 LNHNV, CDR2 YYDKDF (reference sequence). Trimming cost V 5 bases and J 11 bases; bases outside gene matches: 18. The CDR3, as DNA: TGTGCCACCAGCCTGGGACTAGCAAAAATTACCGATGAGCAGTACTTC. Encoded protein: CATSLGLAKITDEQYF.

CDR3 DNA sequence: TGTGCCAGCAGCTCACGGGACAGACAAGAGACCCAGTACTTC. It translates to CASSSRDRQETQYF. The V and J genes are TRBV7-2 and TRBJ2-5; the match to TRBD1 covers 7 bases. Germline V gene data show CDR1 as SGHTA and CDR2 as FQGNSA. This CDR3 spans 14 amino acids. J was trimmed by 2 bases and V by 4 bases; bases with no gene match: 4.

The genes are TRBV13 and TRBJ2-1, with a tentative D call TRBD2 (5 bases). V was trimmed by 3 bases and J by 9 bases, leaving 12 bases between them. CDR3 length: 13 residues. Germline CDR1 and CDR2: PRHDT and FYEKMQ (reference sequence). This chain's CDR3 is CASSFSLASEQFF. The CDR3 nucleotides read TGTGCCAGCAGCTTTTCGTTAGCGAGTGAGCAGTTCTTC.

V gene TRBV6-2 or TRBV6-3 combines with J gene TRBJ1-5; possible D gene TRBD1, 6 bases. Germline V gives CDR1 MNHEY, CDR2 SVGEGT. The CDR3 runs to 16 residues. The ends were cut back, 5 bases at V and 1 base at J, with 15 bases in the middle. This CDR3 is CASSRIGTRSNQPQHF. CDR3 nucleotide sequence: TGTGCCAGCAGTAGGATAGGGACACGGAGCAATCAGCCCCAGCATTTT.

The chain couples TRBV29-1 to TRBJ1-5; D gene unclear. The CDR3 runs to 15 residues. Germline values: CDR1 SQVTM, CDR2 ANQGSEA. Trimming took 8 bases from V and 0 from J, leaving 17 bases between them. The CDR3 DNA sequence: TGCAGCCTCTGGACGGAATTCTATAGCAATCAGCCCCAGCATTTT. Amino acids: CSLWTEFYSNQPQHF. Variable domain in full (rest from reference TRBV29-1 and TRBJ1-5): SAVISQKPSRDICQRGTSLTIQCQVDSQVTMMFWYRQQPGQSLTLIATANQGSEATYESGFVIDKFPISRPNLTFSTLTVSNMSPEDSSIYLCSLWTEFYSNQPQHFGDGTRLSIL.

This clonotype appeared once. The chain employs TRBV6-4 and TRBJ2-1; maybe TRBD2 (5 bases). With 5 bases removed from V and 0 bases from J, the gap between germline ends came to 17 bases. This CDR3 spans 17 amino acids. Germline CDR1 reads MRHNA; CDR2 reads SNTAGT. As DNA, the CDR3 is TGTGCCAGCAGTCAACCTCGACGGGAAAGCTCCTACAATGAGCAGTTCTTC. Translation gives CASSQPRRESSYNEQFF.

The J gene is TRBJ2-1, the V gene TRBV9, with D perhaps TRBD1 or TRBD2 (6 bases each). Germline V CDR1 and CDR2: SGDLS, YYNGEE. This CDR3 comprises 18 residues. V was shortened by 0 bases and J by 3 bases, with 19 bases between the two germline ends. The CDR3: CASSVAWGARGVYNEQFF. CDR3 bases: TGTGCCAGCAGCGTAGCGTGGGGGGCTAGAGGTGTCTACAATGAGCAGTTCTTC.